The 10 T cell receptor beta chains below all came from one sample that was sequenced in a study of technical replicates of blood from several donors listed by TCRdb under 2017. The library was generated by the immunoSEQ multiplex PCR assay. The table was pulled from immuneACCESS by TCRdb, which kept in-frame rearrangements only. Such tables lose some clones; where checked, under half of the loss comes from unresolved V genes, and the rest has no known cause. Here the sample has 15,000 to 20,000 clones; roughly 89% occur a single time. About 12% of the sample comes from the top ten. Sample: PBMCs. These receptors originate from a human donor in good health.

The CDR3 loop reads CASSLKQGVREQYF. CDR3 DNA sequence: TGTGCCAGCAGTTTGAAACAGGGGGTAAGGGAGCAGTACTTC. The J gene is TRBJ2-7, the V gene TRBV27; 8 bases are shared with TRBD1. Germline CDR1 reads MNHEY; CDR2 reads SMNVEV (reference sequence). The CDR3 sequence is 14 residues long. V lost 3 bases, J lost 7 bases, and 8 bases stayed unmatched.

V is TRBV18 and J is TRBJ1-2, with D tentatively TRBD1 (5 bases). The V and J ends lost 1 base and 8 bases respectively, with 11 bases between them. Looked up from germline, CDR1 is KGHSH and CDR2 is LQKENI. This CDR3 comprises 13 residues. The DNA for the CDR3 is TGTGCCAGCTCACCACGCACAGGTCGAGGCTACACCTTC. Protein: CASSPRTGRGYTF.

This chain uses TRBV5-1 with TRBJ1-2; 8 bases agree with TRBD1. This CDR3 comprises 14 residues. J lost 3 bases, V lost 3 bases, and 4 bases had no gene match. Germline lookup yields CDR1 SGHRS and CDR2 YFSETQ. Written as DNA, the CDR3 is TGCGCCAGCAGCTCGGACAGGGATTACTATGGCTACACCTTC. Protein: CASSSDRDYYGYTF.

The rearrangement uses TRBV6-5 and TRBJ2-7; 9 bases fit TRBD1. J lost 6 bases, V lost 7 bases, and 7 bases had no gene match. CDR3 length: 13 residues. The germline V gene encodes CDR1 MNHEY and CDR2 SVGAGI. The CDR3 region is CASKNTGGGEQYF. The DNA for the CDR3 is TGTGCCAGCAAAAACACAGGGGGCGGCGAGCAGTACTTC.

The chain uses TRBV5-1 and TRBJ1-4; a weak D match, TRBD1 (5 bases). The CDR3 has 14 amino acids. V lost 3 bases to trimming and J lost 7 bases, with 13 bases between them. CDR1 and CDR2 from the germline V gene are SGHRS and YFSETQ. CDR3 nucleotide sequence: TGCGCCAGCAGCTCGGCAGGAAGGGGTGAAAAACTGTTTTTT. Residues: CASSSAGRGEKLFF.

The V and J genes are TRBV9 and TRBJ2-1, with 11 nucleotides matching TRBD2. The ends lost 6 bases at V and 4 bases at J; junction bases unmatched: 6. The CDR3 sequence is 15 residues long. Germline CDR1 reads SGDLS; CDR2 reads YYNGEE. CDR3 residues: CASNAGTSGYNEQFF. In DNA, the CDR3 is TGTGCCAGCAATGCCGGGACTAGCGGTTACAATGAGCAGTTCTTC.

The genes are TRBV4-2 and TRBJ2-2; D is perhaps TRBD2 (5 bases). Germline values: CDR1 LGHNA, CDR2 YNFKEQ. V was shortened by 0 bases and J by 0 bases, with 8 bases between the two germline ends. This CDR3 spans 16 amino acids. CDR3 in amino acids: CASSQDPGTNTGELFF. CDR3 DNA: TGTGCCAGCAGCCAAGATCCGGGGACGAACACCGGGGAGCTGTTTTTT.

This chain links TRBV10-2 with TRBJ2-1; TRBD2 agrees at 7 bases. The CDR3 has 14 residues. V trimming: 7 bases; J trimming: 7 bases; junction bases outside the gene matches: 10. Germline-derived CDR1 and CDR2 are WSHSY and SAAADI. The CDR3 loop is CASNPAGLGNEQFF. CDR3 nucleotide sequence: TGCGCCAGCAATCCAGCGGGGCTTGGGAATGAGCAGTTCTTC.

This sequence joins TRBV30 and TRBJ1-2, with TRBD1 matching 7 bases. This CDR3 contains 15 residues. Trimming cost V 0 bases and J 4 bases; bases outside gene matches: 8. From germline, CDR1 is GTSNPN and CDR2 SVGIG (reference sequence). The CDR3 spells CAWSVPNTGVYGYTF. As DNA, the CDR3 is TGTGCCTGGAGTGTACCCAATACAGGGGTCTATGGCTACACCTTC.

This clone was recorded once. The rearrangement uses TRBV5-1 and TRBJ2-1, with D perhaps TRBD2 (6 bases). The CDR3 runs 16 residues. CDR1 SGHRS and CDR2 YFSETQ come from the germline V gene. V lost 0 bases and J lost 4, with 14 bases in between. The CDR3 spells CASSLVWDSAYNEQFF. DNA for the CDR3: TGCGCCAGCAGCTTGGTATGGGACTCGGCGTACAATGAGCAGTTCTTC.